The 28 T cell receptor beta chains below come from one sample, sequenced in a study of PD-1 blockade in classical Hodgkin lymphoma. The protocol was immunoSEQ multiplex PCR, while the TCRdb copy is restricted to in-frame clones and leaves out a portion. Of nearly 60,000 clones listed, more than 85% are singletons. Every patient had relapsed following autologous stem cell transplantation, and cohorts differed in brentuximab vedotin exposure. The specimen comprised peripheral blood mononuclear cells (PBMCs), sampled before the second cycle of nivolumab. The receptor source for this set is a human donor with classical Hodgkin lymphoma.

V gene TRBV7-9 combines with J gene TRBJ2-2; unclear D gene. Germline CDR1 and CDR2: SEHNR and FQNEAQ (reference sequence). The CDR3 totals 12 residues. V lost 6 bases, J lost 4 bases, and 6 bases lay in between. The chain's CDR3 is CASRDGTGELFF. In nucleotides, the CDR3 is TGTGCCAGCAGGGACGGCACCGGGGAGCTGTTTTTT.

This CDR3 is CASSLAEGLAFQETQYF. CDR3 sequence (DNA): TGCGCCAGCAGCTTGGCCGAGGGCTTAGCCTTCCAAGAGACCCAGTACTTC. V and J are TRBV5-1 and TRBJ2-5; weak D call: TRBD2 (5 bases). V dropped 0 bases and J dropped 1 base, with 16 bases sitting between them. Germline loops: CDR1 SGHRS, CDR2 YFSETQ. The CDR3 spans 17 residues.

This clone is labeled as medium-sized. The chain uses TRBV9 and TRBJ2-3, with 10 bases that match TRBD2. V was clipped by 0 bases and J by 6 bases; unmatched bases: 4. The germline gives CDR1 SGDLS, CDR2 YYNGEE. The CDR3 contains 15 residues. Here the CDR3 DNA reads TGTGCCAGCAGCGTAGGGCTAGCGGGGGACGATACGCAGTATTTT. Residues: CASSVGLAGDDTQYF.

The chain carries TRBV27 and TRBJ1-1, with D maybe TRBD1 (5 bases). CDR1 is MNHEY, CDR2 SMNVEV, per germline (reference sequence). The CDR3 length is 13 residues. V was shortened by 3 bases and J by 1 base, with 6 bases between the two germline ends. In DNA form, the CDR3 reads TGTGCCAGCAGTTTCGGGGGGAACACTGAAGCTTTCTTT. Its translation: CASSFGGNTEAFF.

The V gene is TRBV11-3, the J gene TRBJ2-5; D may be TRBD1 or TRBD2 (5 bases each). Germline V gene lookup returns CDR1 SGHNT and CDR2 YENEEA. The CDR3 runs to 14 residues. The germline V and J ends were trimmed by 1 base and 3 bases, with 9 bases remaining between them. The CDR3 DNA follows: TGTGCCAGCAGCTTAGGAGGGGCCGAAGAGACCCAGTACTTC. The encoded protein is CASSLGGAEETQYF.

The rearrangement uses TRBV7-9 and TRBJ1-1; D unresolved. The CDR3 length is 15 residues. The germline gives CDR1 SEHNR, CDR2 FQNEAQ (reference sequence). The germline V and J ends were trimmed by 5 bases and 4 bases, with 17 bases remaining between them. CDR3 sequence: CASSPNSPGLTEAFF. As DNA, the CDR3 is TGTGCCAGCAGCCCCAACAGCCCGGGCCTCACTGAAGCTTTCTTT. Full variable domain (rest looked up from reference TRBV7-9 and TRBJ1-1): DTGVSQNPRHKITKRGQNVTFRCDPISEHNRLYWYRQTLGQGPEFLTYFQNEAQLEKSRLLSDRFSAERPKGSFSTLEIQRTEQGDSAMYLCASSPNSPGLTEAFFGQGTRLTVV.

The chain links TRBV2 to TRBJ1-3; D remains unclear. CDR1 SNHLY and CDR2 FYNNEI come from the germline V gene. With 1 base removed from V and 4 bases from J, the gap between germline ends came to 8 bases. The CDR3 spans 14 residues. CDR3: CASSEEDDGNTIYF. CDR3 DNA: TGTGCCAGCAGTGAAGAGGACGACGGAAACACCATATATTTT.

This chain links TRBV7-8 with TRBJ2-3; D is uncertain. The V and J ends lost 2 bases and 5 bases respectively, with 5 bases between them. This CDR3 has 12 amino acids. The germline gives CDR1 SGHVS, CDR2 FQNEAQ. For the CDR3, the DNA is TGTGCCAGCAGCTTATCTATAGATACGCAGTATTTT. As protein: CASSLSIDTQYF.

Of note for this clone: Other DNA sequences in the same sample also yield this CDR3. The chain couples TRBV7-6 to TRBJ1-5, with D unclear. Germline V gene data show CDR1 as SGHVS and CDR2 as FNYEAQ. Deletions cut 2 bases from V and 4 bases from J, with 9 bases between. The CDR3 extends over 14 amino acids. CDR3 bases: TGTGCCAGCAGCTTACTAGGGTTGAATCAGCCCCAGCATTTT. It encodes CASSLLGLNQPQHF.

This clone has just one count. This chain connects TRBV5-1 to TRBJ2-2; 14 positions match TRBD2. This CDR3 has 17 amino acids. Per the germline V gene, CDR1 is SGHRS and CDR2 is YFSETQ. The trim removed 4 bases at V and 6 bases at J, leaving 8 bases unmatched. CDR3 sequence reads: CASSAGLAGDGSGELFF. The CDR3 region has the DNA TGCGCCAGCAGCGCGGGACTAGCGGGAGACGGGTCCGGGGAGCTGTTTTTT.

This chain joins TRBV6-5 and TRBJ2-7; maybe TRBD2 (6 bases). Germline-derived CDR1 and CDR2 are MNHEY and SVGAGI. This CDR3 is 13 amino acids long. V gave up 6 bases and J gave up 0 bases, with 9 bases separating them. This CDR3 is CASRPGLSYEQYF. The CDR3 bases are TGTGCCAGCAGGCCGGGACTCTCCTACGAGCAGTACTTC.

The CDR3: CAISDIVQGRAGVEKLFF. The DNA for the CDR3 is TGTGCCATCAGCGATATAGTACAGGGCCGAGCCGGAGTTGAAAAACTGTTTTTT. This sequence joins TRBV10-3 and TRBJ1-4, with a possible D match to TRBD1 (6 bases). Trimming left V 6 bases short and J 7 bases short, with 27 bases between. This CDR3 spans 18 amino acids. CDR1 ENHRY and CDR2 SYGVKD come from the germline V gene.

This clone was picked up one time. The CDR3 sequence is CRGQYQETQYF. In nucleotides, the CDR3 is TGCAGGGGCCAGTACCAAGAGACCCAGTACTTC. The V gene is TRBV20-1, the J gene TRBJ2-5; unclear D gene. This CDR3 is 11 amino acids long. Looked up from germline, CDR1 is DFQATT and CDR2 is SNEGSKA (reference sequence).

This chain connects TRBV7-9 to TRBJ1-1; no clear D gene. CDR1 and CDR2 (germline): SEHNR, FQNEAQ (reference sequence). This CDR3 has 13 residues. V lost 0 bases, J lost 5 bases, and 7 bases lay in between. The CDR3 loop is CASSLAEGTEAFF. Here the CDR3 DNA reads TGTGCCAGCAGCTTAGCGGAGGGTACTGAAGCTTTCTTT.

The rearrangement uses TRBV5-3 and TRBJ2-3, with TRBD1 matching over 7 bases. TRBV5-3 falls under the ORF class, with uncertain function. The CDR3 is 13 amino acids. Trimming cost V 6 bases and J 4 bases; bases outside gene matches: 5. This chain's CDR3 is CARTPGTADTQYF. CDR3 coding DNA: TGTGCCAGAACCCCGGGGACAGCAGATACGCAGTATTTT.

The J gene is TRBJ1-5, the V gene TRBV9, with 11 bases fitting TRBD1. CDR1 is SGDLS, CDR2 YYNGEE, per germline. The trim removed 4 bases at V and 6 bases at J, leaving 6 bases unmatched. The CDR3 sequence is 15 residues long. The CDR3 DNA follows: TGTGCCAGCAGCTGGGGACAGGGGGAGGGTCAGCCCCAGCATTTT. As protein: CASSWGQGEGQPQHF.

The chain is built from TRBV4-1 and TRBJ1-1, with D unresolved. This CDR3 has 16 residues. V was cut by 0 bases and J by 1 base, with 12 bases left in between. Germline V gene lookup returns CDR1 MGHRA and CDR2 YSYEKL. Written as DNA, the CDR3 is TGCGCCAGCAGCCAAGAGAAGAACAGACCGAACACTGAAGCTTTCTTT. It encodes CASSQEKNRPNTEAFF.

This rearrangement joins TRBV19 to TRBJ2-7; the match to TRBD1 covers 9 bases. CDR3 length: 14 residues. Trimming took 1 base from V and 3 from J; bases not matched to a gene: 1. Germline assignment: CDR1 LNHDA and CDR2 SQIVND (reference sequence). The CDR3 coding sequence is TGTGCCAGTAGTATAGGGACAGGGGTCTACGAGCAGTACTTC. Its translation: CASSIGTGVYEQYF.

The V gene is TRBV7-9, the J gene TRBJ2-7; TRBD1 matches at 11 bases. The CDR3 runs to 16 residues. Germline trimming cut 5 bases from V and 2 bases from J; bases unmatched to any gene: 8. Germline V gene sequence: CDR1 SEHNR, CDR2 FQNEAQ (reference sequence). In DNA form, the CDR3 reads TGTGCCAGCAGCGCTACCCGGGACAGGGGGACCTACGAGCAGTACTTC. The encoded protein is CASSATRDRGTYEQYF. The entire variable domain, with the rest obtained from reference TRBV7-9 and TRBJ2-7, is as follows: DTGVSQNPRHKITKRGQNVTFRCDPISEHNRLYWYRQTLGQGPEFLTYFQNEAQLEKSRLLSDRFSAERPKGSFSTLEIQRTEQGDSAMYLCASSATRDRGTYEQYFGPGTRLTVT.

J is TRBJ2-7 and V is TRBV5-1; TRBD1 aligns across 7 bases. Germline values: CDR1 SGHRS, CDR2 YFSETQ. J was trimmed by 1 base and V by 0 bases; bases with no gene match: 13. This CDR3 is built from 18 residues. CDR3 DNA sequence: TGCGCCAGCAGCTTGGAACAAAACAGGGGCCCCATGTCCTACGAGCAGTACTTC. Translation: CASSLEQNRGPMSYEQYF.

This chain uses TRBV28 with TRBJ1-4, with D possibly being TRBD1 (6 bases). Germline values: CDR1 MDHEN, CDR2 SYDVKM. CDR3 size: 15 residues. V lost 5 bases to trimming and J lost 4 bases, with 14 bases between them. CDR3 sequence reads: CASSPWTDVNEKLFF. As DNA, the CDR3 is TGTGCCAGCAGTCCCTGGACAGACGTTAATGAAAAACTGTTTTTT. Based on the CDR3 plus reference TRBV28 and TRBJ1-4, the full variable domain is DVKVTQSSRYLVKRTGEKVFLECVQDMDHENMFWYRQDPGLGLRLIYFSYDVKMKEKGDIPEGYSVSREKKERFSLILESASTNQTSMYLCASSPWTDVNEKLFFGSGTQLSVL.

The rearrangement uses TRBV7-9 and TRBJ1-4; 8 positions agree with TRBD1. The CDR3 has 18 residues. V lost 2 bases, J lost 8 bases, and 16 bases stayed unmatched. The germline V gene encodes CDR1 SEHNR and CDR2 FQNEAQ (reference sequence). The CDR3 reads CASSLFPDRVEMDEKLFF. DNA for the CDR3: TGTGCCAGCAGCTTATTCCCGGACAGGGTAGAGATGGACGAAAAACTGTTTTTT.

The CDR3 here is CASSETTSGYNEQFF. CDR3 in DNA: TGTGCCAGCAGTGAGACGACTAGCGGTTACAATGAGCAGTTCTTC. This chain connects TRBV27 to TRBJ2-1; TRBD2 agrees at 9 bases. V lost 5 bases and J lost 4; bases outside the gene matches: 6. This CDR3 has 15 amino acids. Germline assignment: CDR1 MNHEY and CDR2 SMNVEV (reference sequence).

This sequence joins TRBV4-3 and TRBJ1-5, with unresolved D. Germline V gene data show CDR1 as LGHNA and CDR2 as YSLEER. Between the trimmed V and J ends, which lost 0 bases and 3 bases, there was a span of 6 bases. The CDR3 spans 14 residues. The CDR3 DNA reads TGCGCCAGCAGCCAAGATTGGACCAATCAGCCCCAGCATTTT. The encoded protein is CASSQDWTNQPQHF.

The V call is TRBV2, the J call TRBJ2-7; D is uncertain. This CDR3 is built from 12 residues. Germline V gene sequence: CDR1 SNHLY, CDR2 FYNNEI. V dropped 3 bases and J dropped 1 base, with 4 bases sitting between them. The CDR3 loop is CASSELSYEQYF. CDR3 coding DNA: TGTGCCAGCAGTGAGTTGTCCTACGAGCAGTACTTC.

This sequence joins TRBV29-1 and TRBJ1-1; maybe TRBD1 (5 bases). The CDR3 contains 12 residues. V was cut by 4 bases and J by 8 bases, with 14 bases left in between. Germline-derived CDR1 and CDR2 are SQVTM and ANQGSEA. CDR3 DNA: TGCAGCGTTGGTCCAGGGCGGGGGGAAGCTTTCTTT. Its protein product is CSVGPGRGEAFF. The whole variable domain, filled in from reference TRBV29-1 and TRBJ1-1, reads SAVISQKPSRDICQRGTSLTIQCQVDSQVTMMFWYRQQPGQSLTLIATANQGSEATYESGFVIDKFPISRPNLTFSTLTVSNMSPEDSSIYLCSVGPGRGEAFFGQGTRLTVV.

The chain uses TRBV28 and TRBJ2-2, with D perhaps assigned TRBD1 or TRBD2 (5 bases each). Germline V lookup: CDR1 MDHEN, CDR2 SYDVKM. Deletions cut 5 bases from V and 4 bases from J, with 11 bases between. CDR3 size: 14 residues. The CDR3 region is CASSSRGITGELFF. CDR3 DNA sequence: TGTGCCAGCAGTAGCCGGGGCATCACCGGGGAGCTGTTTTTT.

The V call is TRBV4-3, the J call TRBJ2-7, with D unresolved. V lost 1 base to trimming and J lost 1 base, with 14 bases between them. The germline V gene encodes CDR1 LGHNA and CDR2 YSLEER. CDR3 size: 16 residues. This CDR3 reads CASSQGLHAASYEQYF. The DNA of the CDR3 is TGCGCCAGCAGCCAAGGTCTCCACGCAGCATCCTACGAGCAGTACTTC.